Described below is a single T cell receptor (beta chain) sequence and its context. Its antigen remains unidentified. This sample is part of a study of T-cell memory formation after mild COVID-19. The study's findings and limits: Several responding clones turned up in pre-infection memory, indicating that cross-reactive memory may have taken part. Later expanders leaned toward CD4+, whereas clones contracting from day 15 to 85 were balanced CD4/CD8.

One entry per CDR3 protein results from TCRdb running MiXCR on the 5' RACE reads. The sample lists over 300,000 distinct CDR3 sequences, 20% to 25% seen once, with under 25% in the top ten. The CDR3 totals 15 residues. The V gene end was trimmed by 3 bases and the J gene end by 2 bases; junction bases not matched to a gene: 5. Germline V gene sequence: CDR1 KGHSH, CDR2 LQKENI. This receptor was identified in a man aged 18 to 29 who had mild COVID-19 (a few samples of this study predate the infection). Cell type and time point are not known. The material sequenced was PBMCs or a T cell subset sorted from them (not recorded which). This chain links TRBV18 with TRBJ2-3, with TRBD2 identical over 7 bases. The CDR3 spells CASSPAGRATDTQYF. CDR3 nucleotide sequence: TGTGCCAGCTCACCGGCTGGGAGGGCCACAGATACGCAGTATTTT.